This TCR beta chain was identified during a study of monozygotic twins with inflammatory bowel disease. Notes on the study in general: Healthy co-twins had higher TCRbeta inverse Simpson diversity than their IBD twins. Concordance status among twins (concordant versus discordant) showed no link to repertoire similarity, possibly from limited power.

Template-switch reactions added UMIs with a 6-nucleotide sample barcode. TCRdb re-called the 5' RACE reads and gives one entry per CDR3 protein, without DNA. Its clone listing holds 200,000 to 250,000 distinct CDR3 sequences. Germline CDR1 SQVTM, CDR2 ANQGSEA. The CDR3 spans 13 residues. Notes on this clonotype: As yet, its antigen is unknown.

This TCR came from a human donor with ulcerative colitis or Crohn's disease, or a healthy co-twin of an affected twin (not recorded which). The V gene is TRBV29-1, the J gene TRBJ1-2. The specimen was blood. CDR3 region: CSVAGVLTYGYTF.